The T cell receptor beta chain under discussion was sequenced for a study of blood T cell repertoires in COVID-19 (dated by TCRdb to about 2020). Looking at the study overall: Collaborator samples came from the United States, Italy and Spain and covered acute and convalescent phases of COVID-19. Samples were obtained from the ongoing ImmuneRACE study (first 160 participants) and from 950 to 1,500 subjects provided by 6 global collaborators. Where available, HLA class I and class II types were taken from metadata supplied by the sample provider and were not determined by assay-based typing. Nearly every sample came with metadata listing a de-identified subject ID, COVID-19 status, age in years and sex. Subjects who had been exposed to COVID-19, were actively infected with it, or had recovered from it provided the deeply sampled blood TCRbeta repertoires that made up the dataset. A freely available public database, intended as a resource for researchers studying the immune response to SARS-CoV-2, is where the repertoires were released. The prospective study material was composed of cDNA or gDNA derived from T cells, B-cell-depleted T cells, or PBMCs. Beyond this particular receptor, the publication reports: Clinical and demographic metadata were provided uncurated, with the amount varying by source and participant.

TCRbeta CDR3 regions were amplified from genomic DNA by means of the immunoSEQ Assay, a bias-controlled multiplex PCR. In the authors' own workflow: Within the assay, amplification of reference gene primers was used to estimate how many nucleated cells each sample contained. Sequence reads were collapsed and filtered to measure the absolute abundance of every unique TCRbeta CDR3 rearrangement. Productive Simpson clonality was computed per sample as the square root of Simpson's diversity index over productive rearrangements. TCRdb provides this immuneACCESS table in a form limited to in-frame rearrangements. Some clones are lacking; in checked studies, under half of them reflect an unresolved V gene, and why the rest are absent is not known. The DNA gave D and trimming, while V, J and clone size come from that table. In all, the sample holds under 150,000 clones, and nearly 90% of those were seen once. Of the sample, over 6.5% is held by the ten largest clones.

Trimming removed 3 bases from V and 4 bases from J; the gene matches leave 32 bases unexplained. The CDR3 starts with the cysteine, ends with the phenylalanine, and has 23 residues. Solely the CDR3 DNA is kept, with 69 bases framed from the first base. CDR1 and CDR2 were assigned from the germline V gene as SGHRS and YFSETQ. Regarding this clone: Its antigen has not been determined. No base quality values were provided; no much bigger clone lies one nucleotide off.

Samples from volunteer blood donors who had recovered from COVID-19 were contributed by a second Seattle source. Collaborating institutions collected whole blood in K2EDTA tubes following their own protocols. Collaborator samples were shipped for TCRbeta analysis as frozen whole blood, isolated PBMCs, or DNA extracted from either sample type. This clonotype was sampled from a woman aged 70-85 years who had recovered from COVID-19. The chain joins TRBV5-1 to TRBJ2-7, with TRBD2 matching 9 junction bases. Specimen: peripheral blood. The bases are TGCGCCAGCAGCTCTGGGATCCCGCAGGGGGTAGCCAGCGGGAGGCCGGAGGTTTACGAGCAGTACTTC. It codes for CASSSGIPQGVASGRPEVYEQYF. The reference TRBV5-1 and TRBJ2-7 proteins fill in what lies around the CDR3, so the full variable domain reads KAGVTQTPRYLIKTRGQQVTLSCSPISGHRSVSWYQQTPGQGLQFLFEYFSETQRNKGNFPGRFSGRQFSNSRSEMNVSTLELGDSALYLCASSSGIPQGVASGRPEVYEQYFGPGTRLTVT.